A selection of T cell receptor beta chains follows, all from one sample in a study of beta chain features in type 1 diabetes. The method was immunoSEQ multiplex PCR; TCRdb's version includes in-frame clones alone and lacks a portion of them. The profile shows 300,000 to 400,000 clones, less than 10% of them singletons. Sequenced: central memory CD4+ T cells from blood. Receptor source: a woman aged 18-30 years in good health. Each CDR3 is given with its conserved first and last residue. The order of the fields is clone size, D gene, V gene, J gene, CDR3 DNA, CDR3 protein. D genes are given only for firm matches. Not all rows give a size; the values are once, few, many and, for expanded clones, a class.

.	.	TRBV2	TRBJ1-5	TGTGCCAGCAGGGGGAGGGGACACAATAGCAATCAGCCCCAGCATTTT	CASRGRGHNSNQPQHF
.	.	TRBV15	TRBJ1-1	TGTGCCACCAGCAGAGATGTGGGTGAAGCTTTCTTT	CATSRDVGEAFF
.	.	TRBV25-1	TRBJ2-7	TGTGCCAGCATCGGGCGGGGAGCGACCTACGAGCAGTACTTC	CASIGRGATYEQYF
few	.	TRBV2	TRBJ2-4	TGTGCCAGCAATGAGGTCGGAGCCAAAAACATTCAGTACTTC	CASNEVGAKNIQYF
.	.	TRBV2	TRBJ2-1	TGTGCCAGCAGCGTACAGTACAATGAGCAGTTCTTC	CASSVQYNEQFF
.	TRBD2	TRBV25-1	TRBJ2-5	TGTGCCAGCAGTGTAGCTAGCGGGAGGATCTTGGAGACCCAGTACTTC	CASSVASGRILETQYF
many	TRBD1	TRBV28	TRBJ2-1	TGTGCCAGCAGTAAGACAGGGGGCTATCTCAATGAGCAGTTCTTC	CASSKTGGYLNEQFF
.	.	TRBV5-1	TRBJ2-5	TGCGCCAGCAGCTTACAGGGTCGGGAGACCCAGTACTTC	CASSLQGRETQYF
many	.	TRBV5-1	TRBJ2-1	TGCGCCAGCAGCCCTGGGTCTCCACTCAATGAGCAGTTCTTC	CASSPGSPLNEQFF
few	TRBD2	TRBV5-1	TRBJ2-1	TGCGCCAGCAGCCCTTCTAGCGGGCCATCCAGTGAGCAGTTCTTC	CASSPSSGPSSEQFF
.	.	TRBV5-1	TRBJ2-1	TGCGCCAGCAGCTTGGGGCGGTCTGAGCAGTTCTTC	CASSLGRSEQFF
few	.	TRBV6-1	TRBJ2-7	TGTGCCAGCAGGGAGTGGGGGAGATTCGACGAGCAGTACTTC	CASREWGRFDEQYF
.	.	TRBV10-3	TRBJ2-3	TGTGCCATCAGGGGAAGTACTAGCACAGATACGCAGTATTTT	CAIRGSTSTDTQYF
few	TRBD1	TRBV19	TRBJ1-5	TGTGCCAGTAGTAACCTACCTCAGGGGGATCAGCCCCAGCATTTT	CASSNLPQGDQPQHF
.	TRBD1	TRBV28	TRBJ1-4	TGTGCCAGCAGGGGACAGGGGTATGAAAAACTGTTTTTT	CASRGQGYEKLFF
few	TRBD1	TRBV4-2	TRBJ2-5	TGTGCCAGCGCCCCCGGGACAGGGGGAGCCCAGGAGACCCAGTACTTC	CASAPGTGGAQETQYF
.	.	TRBV11-2	TRBJ2-7	TGTGCCAGCAGCACCCTGGGATGGCAGAGCCACGAGCAGTACTTC	CASSTLGWQSHEQYF
.	TRBD1	TRBV7-9	TRBJ2-7	TGTGCCAGCACAATGACAGGGAGCTCCTACGAGCAGTACTTC	CASTMTGSSYEQYF
many	.	TRBV7-6	TRBJ2-7	TGTGCCAGCAGCCATCGGGAGTTAGACGAGCAGTACTTC	CASSHRELDEQYF
few	.	TRBV7-3	TRBJ2-1	TGTGCCAGCGCACCTTCCGCGGACGCCGCCACCGATGAGCAGTTCTTC	CASAPSADAATDEQFF
.	.	TRBV11-2	TRBJ1-1	TGTGCCAGCAGCTTAAATTCATGGGTCGACACTGAAGCTTTCTTT	CASSLNSWVDTEAFF
many	TRBD1	TRBV10-3	TRBJ1-1	TGTGCCATCAGTGACTCCCAGGGGGCGGCTGAAGCTTTCTTT	CAISDSQGAAEAFF
.	.	TRBV7-2	TRBJ2-3	TGTGCCAGCAGCTTAGCCTCTAGCGTTACAGATACGCAGTATTTT	CASSLASSVTDTQYF
few	.	TRBV7-2	TRBJ2-5	TGTGCCAGCAGCCCATCCCCTAGCTTGGGGCAAGAGACCCAGTACTTC	CASSPSPSLGQETQYF
many	.	TRBV29-1	TRBJ2-1	TGCGAGGTGAGGACAGACTCCTACAATGAGCAGTTCTTC	CEVRTDSYNEQFF
many	.	TRBV2	TRBJ2-1	TGTGCCAGCAGGCGAGGGGGGAACAATGAGCAGTTCTTC	CASRRGGNNEQFF
.	.	TRBV29-1	TRBJ2-1	TGCAGCGTTGTAGGGGACGAGATAACATCCGGTGAGCAGTTCTTC	CSVVGDEITSGEQFF
few	.	TRBV5-1	TRBJ2-5	TGCGCCAGCTCCTCCCAAGGGCGGTTCCAAGAGACCCAGTACTTC	CASSSQGRFQETQYF